This TCR beta chain originates from a study of cytomegalovirus exposure and HLA in healthy donors. The PCR was carried out with 60 Vbeta primers and 13 Jbeta primers. The method was immunoSEQ multiplex PCR; TCRdb's version includes in-frame clones alone and lacks a portion of them. The sample has over 60,000 clones, around 72% seen once. The CDR3 sequence is 15 residues long. The V and J ends lost 2 bases and 6 bases respectively, with 17 bases between them. Germline assignment: CDR1 MNHEY and CDR2 SMNVEV (reference sequence). The sample taken for sequencing was PBMCs. The chain couples TRBV27 to TRBJ2-7; possibly TRBD2 for D (6 bases). This TCR was recovered from a woman in her twenties or thirties in good health and CMV-seropositive. CDR3 sequence: CASSLGRPGAGEQYF. The CDR3 DNA reads TGTGCCAGCAGTTTAGGGAGACCTGGAGCGGGCGAGCAGTACTTC.